This T cell receptor beta chain was identified during a study of molecular identifiers for immune sequencing clone quantification. Study-wide points: Molecules of identical TCR sharing a barcode could underestimate highly expanded clone sizes. Whereas naive cells kept under 1% of molecules in clones above 20 RNA copies, such clones held over 98% in effectors.

Previously described methods and listed TCR primers were used for bulk TCR libraries. TCRdb analysed the PCR reads with MiXCR anew, one entry per CDR3 protein. Among approximately 670,000 distinct CDR3 sequences listed, 15% to 20% were seen once. The ends were cut back, 0 bases at V and 3 bases at J, with 18 bases in the middle. CDR1 is SEHNR and CDR2 is FQNEAQ in the germline V gene (reference sequence). This CDR3 spans 17 amino acids. This clonotype was detected only once. Its antigen is unknown. The TCR originated in a human donor in good health. Some libraries in this study had Jurkat cell RNA spiked in. The V call is TRBV7-9, the J call TRBJ2-7; D possibly matches TRBD1 or TRBD2 (5 bases each). What was sequenced was naive CD8+ T cells from blood, with Jurkat cell RNA spiked in. Subset described: FACS-sorted CD8+CD4-CCR7+CD45RA+ naive T cells. The CDR3 reads CASSLAQGSRRFYEQYF. The CDR3 region has the DNA TGTGCCAGCAGCTTAGCGCAGGGTAGCAGGAGGTTCTACGAGCAGTACTTC.